The clone carrying this T cell receptor (beta chain) was detected ten times or more. No antigen is known for it. The entry originates in a study of human T cells and chemical hapten exposure. General study findings and limits: As patch test score rose, PT1 expanded TCR counts tended to rise as well.

Trimming left V 2 bases short and J 2 bases short, with 14 bases between. Germline V gene data show CDR1 as SGHKS and CDR2 as YYEKEE (reference sequence). The CDR3 totals 15 residues. Time point noted: pre-sensitization, week 0. As to treatment: therapeutic diphenylcyclopropenone sensitization with weekly scalp DPC. Using its own MiXCR run on the RACE reads, TCRdb lists one record per CDR3 protein. Here the sample spans about 250,000 distinct CDR3 sequences, roughly 7.4% being singletons. The source of this sequence is a man in his late teens or twenties with alopecia areata. Some clones in this sample may be carry-over from other donors' samples. The sample here was whole blood, taken in connection with sensitization to the hapten diphenylcyclopropenone (DPC). The rearrangement uses TRBV5-5 and TRBJ2-7; the D gene is possibly TRBD2 (6 bases). The CDR3 region is CASSLRPEGAYEQYV. DNA of the CDR3: TGTGCCAGCAGCTTAAGGCCGGAGGGAGCCTACGAGCAGTACGTC.